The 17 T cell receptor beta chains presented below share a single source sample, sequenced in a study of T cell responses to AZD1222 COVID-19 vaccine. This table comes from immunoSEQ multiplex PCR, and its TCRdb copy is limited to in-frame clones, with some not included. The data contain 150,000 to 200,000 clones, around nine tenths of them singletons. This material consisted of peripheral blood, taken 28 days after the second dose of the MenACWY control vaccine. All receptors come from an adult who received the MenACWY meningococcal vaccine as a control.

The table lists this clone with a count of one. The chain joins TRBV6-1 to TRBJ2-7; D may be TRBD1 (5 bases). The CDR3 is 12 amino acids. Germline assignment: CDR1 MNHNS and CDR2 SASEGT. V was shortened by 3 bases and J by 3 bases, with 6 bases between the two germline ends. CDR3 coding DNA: TGTGCCAGCAGTGATAGGGGCTACGAGCAGTACTTC. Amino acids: CASSDRGYEQYF.

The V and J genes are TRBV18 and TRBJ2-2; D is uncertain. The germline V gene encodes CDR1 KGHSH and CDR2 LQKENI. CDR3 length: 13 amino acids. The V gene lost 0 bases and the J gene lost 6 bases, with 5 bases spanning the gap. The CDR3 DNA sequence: TGTGCCAGCTCACCACCCCCCCCCGGGGAGCTGTTTTTT. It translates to CASSPPPPGELFF. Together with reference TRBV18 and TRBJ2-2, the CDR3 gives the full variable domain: NAGVMQNPRHLVRRRGQEARLRCSPMKGHSHVYWYRQLPEEGLKFMVYLQKENIIDESGMPKERFSAEFPKEGPSILRIQQVVRGDSAAYFCASSPPPPGELFFGEGSRLTVL.

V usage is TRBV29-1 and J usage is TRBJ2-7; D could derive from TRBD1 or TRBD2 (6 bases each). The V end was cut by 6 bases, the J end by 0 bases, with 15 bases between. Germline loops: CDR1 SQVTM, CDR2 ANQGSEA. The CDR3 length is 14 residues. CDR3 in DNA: TGCAGCGTGGGGGGCGGAGCGGGCTCCTACGAGCAGTACTTC. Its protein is CSVGGGAGSYEQYF.

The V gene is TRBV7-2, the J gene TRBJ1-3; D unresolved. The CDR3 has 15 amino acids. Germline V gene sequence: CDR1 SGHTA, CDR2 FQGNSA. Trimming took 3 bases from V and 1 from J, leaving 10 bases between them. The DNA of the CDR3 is TGTGCCAGCAGCTTTGGGAGAACTTCTGGAAACACCATATATTTT. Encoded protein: CASSFGRTSGNTIYF.

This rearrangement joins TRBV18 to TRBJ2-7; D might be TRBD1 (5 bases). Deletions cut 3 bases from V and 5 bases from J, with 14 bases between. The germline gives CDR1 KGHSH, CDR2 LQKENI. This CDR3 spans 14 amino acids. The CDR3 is CASSPSGREDEQYF. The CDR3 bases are TGTGCCAGCTCACCTTCTGGCAGGGAAGACGAGCAGTACTTC.

The CDR3 reads CSAGDRGTEAFF. The DNA of the CDR3 is TGCAGCGCCGGCGACAGGGGGACTGAAGCTTTCTTT. This chain uses TRBV29-1 with TRBJ1-1, with 9 bases matching TRBD1. This CDR3 comprises 12 residues. V trimming: 7 bases; J trimming: 5 bases; junction bases outside the gene matches: 5. In germline, CDR1 is SQVTM, CDR2 ANQGSEA.

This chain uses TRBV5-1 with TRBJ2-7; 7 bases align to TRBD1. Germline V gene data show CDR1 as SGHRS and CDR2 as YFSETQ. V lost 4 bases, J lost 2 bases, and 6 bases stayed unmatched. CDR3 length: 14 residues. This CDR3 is CASSKDRLTYEQYF. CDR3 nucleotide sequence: TGCGCCAGCAGCAAGGACAGGCTGACCTACGAGCAGTACTTC.

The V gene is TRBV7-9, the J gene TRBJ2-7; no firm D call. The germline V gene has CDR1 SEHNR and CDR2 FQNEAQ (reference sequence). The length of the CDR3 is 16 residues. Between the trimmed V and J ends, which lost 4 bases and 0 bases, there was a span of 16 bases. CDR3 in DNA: TGTGCCAGCAGCTCACTCAAAATACAGTCCTCCTACGAGCAGTACTTC. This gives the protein CASSSLKIQSSYEQYF.

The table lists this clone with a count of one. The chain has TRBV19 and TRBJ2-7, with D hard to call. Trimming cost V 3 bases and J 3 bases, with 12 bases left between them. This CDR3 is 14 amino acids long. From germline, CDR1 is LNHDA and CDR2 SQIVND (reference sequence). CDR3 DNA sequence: TGTGCCAGTAGTATGGGGTACAGATACTACGAGCAGTACTTC. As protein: CASSMGYRYYEQYF.

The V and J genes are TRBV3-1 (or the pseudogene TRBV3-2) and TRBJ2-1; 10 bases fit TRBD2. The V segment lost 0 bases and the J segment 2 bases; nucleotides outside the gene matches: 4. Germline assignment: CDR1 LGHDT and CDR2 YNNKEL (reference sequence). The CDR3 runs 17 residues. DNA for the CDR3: TGTGCCAGCAGCCAAGATAGTGGACTAGCGGCCTACAATGAGCAGTTCTTC. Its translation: CASSQDSGLAAYNEQFF.

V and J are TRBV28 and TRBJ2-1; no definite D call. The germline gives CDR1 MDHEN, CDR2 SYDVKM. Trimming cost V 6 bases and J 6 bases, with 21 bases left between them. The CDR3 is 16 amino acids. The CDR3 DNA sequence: TGTGCCAGCAGCCGGACCCGTTTTAGGGTTAGCAATGAGCAGTTCTTC. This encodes CASSRTRFRVSNEQFF.

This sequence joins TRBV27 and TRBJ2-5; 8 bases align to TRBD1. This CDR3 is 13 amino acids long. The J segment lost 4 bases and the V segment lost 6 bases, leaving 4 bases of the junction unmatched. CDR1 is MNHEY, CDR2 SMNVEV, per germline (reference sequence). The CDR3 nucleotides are TGTGCCAGCAGAACAACAGGGGGAGAGACCCAGTACTTC. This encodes CASRTTGGETQYF.

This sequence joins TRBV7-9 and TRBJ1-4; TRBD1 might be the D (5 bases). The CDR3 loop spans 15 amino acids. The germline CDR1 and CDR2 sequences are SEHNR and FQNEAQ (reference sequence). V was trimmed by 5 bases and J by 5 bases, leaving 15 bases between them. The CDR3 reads CASSPVGGENEKLFF. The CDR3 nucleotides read TGTGCCAGCAGCCCTGTTGGGGGGGAGAATGAAAAACTGTTTTTT.

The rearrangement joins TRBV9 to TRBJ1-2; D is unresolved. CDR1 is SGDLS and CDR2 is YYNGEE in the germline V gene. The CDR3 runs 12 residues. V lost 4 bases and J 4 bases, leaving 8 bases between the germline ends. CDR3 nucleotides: TGTGCCAGCAGCATCATGGGCTATGGCTACACCTTC. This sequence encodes CASSIMGYGYTF.

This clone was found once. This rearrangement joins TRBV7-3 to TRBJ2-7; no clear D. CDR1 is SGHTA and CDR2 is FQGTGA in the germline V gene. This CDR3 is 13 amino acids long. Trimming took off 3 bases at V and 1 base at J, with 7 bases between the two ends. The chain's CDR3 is CASSLGESYEQYF. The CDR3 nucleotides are TGTGCCAGCAGCTTGGGCGAATCCTACGAGCAGTACTTC.

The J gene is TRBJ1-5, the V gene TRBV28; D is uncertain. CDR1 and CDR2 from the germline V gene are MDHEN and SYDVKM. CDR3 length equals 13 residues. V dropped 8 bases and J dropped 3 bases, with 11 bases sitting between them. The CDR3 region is CASSRSPNQPQHF. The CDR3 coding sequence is TGTGCCAGCTCCAGGAGCCCCAATCAGCCCCAGCATTTT.

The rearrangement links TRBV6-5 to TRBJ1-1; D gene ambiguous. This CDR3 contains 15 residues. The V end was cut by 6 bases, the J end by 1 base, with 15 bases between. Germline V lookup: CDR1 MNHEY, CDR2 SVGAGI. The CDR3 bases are TGTGCCAGCAGACCCTGGTCAGAACGGAACACTGAAGCTTTCTTT. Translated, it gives CASRPWSERNTEAFF.